Only a few counts were recorded for the clone carrying this TCR beta chain. It was with a sample-barcoded 5' primer and a J-beta primer mix that a second PCR of roughly 7 to 12 cycles was run. TCRdb used MiXCR to reprocess the 5' RACE reads, holding one entry per CDR3 protein. The sample shows roughly 800,000 distinct CDR3 sequences, roughly 50% of them seen only once. This specimen belongs to a study of blood T cells in healthy people across ages. Germline loops: CDR1 LNHDA, CDR2 SQIVND (reference sequence). This CDR3 has 14 residues. V was shortened by 5 bases and J by 0 bases, with 11 bases between the two germline ends.

The clonotype was recovered from a man younger than 45 in good health. Sequencing used blood. V is TRBV19 and J is TRBJ2-7; D remains ambiguous. This CDR3 reads CASSPASGSYEQYF. In nucleotides, the CDR3 is TGTGCCAGTAGTCCAGCTTCCGGCTCCTACGAGCAGTACTTC.